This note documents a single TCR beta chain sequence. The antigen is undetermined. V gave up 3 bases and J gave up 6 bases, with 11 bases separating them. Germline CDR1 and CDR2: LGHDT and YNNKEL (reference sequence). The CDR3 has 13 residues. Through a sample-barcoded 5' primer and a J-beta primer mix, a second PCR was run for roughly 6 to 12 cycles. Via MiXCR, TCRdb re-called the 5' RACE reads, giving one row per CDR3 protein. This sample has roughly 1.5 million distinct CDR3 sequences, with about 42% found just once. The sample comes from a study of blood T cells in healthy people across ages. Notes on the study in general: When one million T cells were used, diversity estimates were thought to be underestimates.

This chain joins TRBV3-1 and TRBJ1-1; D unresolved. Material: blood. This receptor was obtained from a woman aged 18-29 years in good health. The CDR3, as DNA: TGTGCCAGCAGCCATAGGACTCTATCTGAAGCTTTCTTT. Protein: CASSHRTLSEAFF.